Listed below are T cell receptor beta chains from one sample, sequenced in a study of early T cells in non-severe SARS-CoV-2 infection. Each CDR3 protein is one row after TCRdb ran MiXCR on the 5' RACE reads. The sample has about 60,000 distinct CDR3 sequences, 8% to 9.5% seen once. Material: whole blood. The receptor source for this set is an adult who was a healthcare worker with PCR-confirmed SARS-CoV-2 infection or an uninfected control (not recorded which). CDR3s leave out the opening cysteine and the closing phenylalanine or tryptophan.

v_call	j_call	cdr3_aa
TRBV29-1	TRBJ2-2	SVEQDGANTGELF
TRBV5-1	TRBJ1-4	ASSSRTGSSEKLF
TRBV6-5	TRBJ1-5	ASKRGSNQPQH
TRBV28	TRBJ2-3	ASSPAQGIGTDTQY
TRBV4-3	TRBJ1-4	ASSHPGTPVLF
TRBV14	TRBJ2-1	ASSRFGEQF
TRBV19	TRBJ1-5	ASSTQGAGNQPQH
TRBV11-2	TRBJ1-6	ASSLGIGDNSPLH
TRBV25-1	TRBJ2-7	ASSEDGSLRGEQY
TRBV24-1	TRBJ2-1	ATSDPQGAYNEQF
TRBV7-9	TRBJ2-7	ASSYGLAGIDQY
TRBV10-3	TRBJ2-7	AISGGRVSEQY
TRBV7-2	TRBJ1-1	ASSLVGAAGTEAF
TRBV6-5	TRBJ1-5	ASSYSRDQPQH
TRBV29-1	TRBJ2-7	SVDQGAGYEQY
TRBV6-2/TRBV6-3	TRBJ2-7	ASTRSGSYEQY
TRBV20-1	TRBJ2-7	SVLGTYEQY
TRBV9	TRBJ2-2	ASSVTHRGGELF
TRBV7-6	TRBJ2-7	ASSPDRGYEQY
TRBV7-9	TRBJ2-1	ASSLRDTTWPQF
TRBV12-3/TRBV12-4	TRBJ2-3	ASTPDGLGADTQY
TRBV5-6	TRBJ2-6	ASSLLVGLSGANVLT
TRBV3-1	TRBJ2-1	ASSLGELAYNEQF
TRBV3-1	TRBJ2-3	ASSQEGLADTQY
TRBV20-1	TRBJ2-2	SAMARVHANTGELF
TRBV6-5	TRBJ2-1	ASSTDSGRRYEQF
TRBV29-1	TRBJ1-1	SVEPGRGEAF
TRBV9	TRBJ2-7	ASSVAGSSGPYEQY
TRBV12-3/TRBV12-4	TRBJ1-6	ASSGTSHGNSPLH
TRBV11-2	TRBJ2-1	ASSLSSGSRDEQF
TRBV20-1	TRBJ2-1	SARLGTRGNEQF
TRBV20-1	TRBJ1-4	SARSGTSDEKLF
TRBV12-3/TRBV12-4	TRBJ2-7	ASRGQGISYEQY
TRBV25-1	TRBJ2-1	ASSESWYNEQF
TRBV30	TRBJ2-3	AWRRGAGDTQY
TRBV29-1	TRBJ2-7	SVGRGNEQY
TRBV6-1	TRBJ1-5	ASSVARRGQPQH
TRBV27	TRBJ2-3	ASSFGNLIGDTQY
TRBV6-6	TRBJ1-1	ASRDRGDTEAF
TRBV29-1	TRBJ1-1	SVDSGTEAF
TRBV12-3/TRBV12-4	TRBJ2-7	ASSPSWDEQY
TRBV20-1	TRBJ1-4	SASRQGGEKLF
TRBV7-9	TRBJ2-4	ASSLERTNQY
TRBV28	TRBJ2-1	ASSFPSIAGPPGQF
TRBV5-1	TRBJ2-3	ASSLAGTSGTAWDTDTQY
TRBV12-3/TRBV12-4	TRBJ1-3	ASSLQDKSNTIY
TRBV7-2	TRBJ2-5	ASSLGQETQY
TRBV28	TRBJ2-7	ASSPYSRGRASGEQY
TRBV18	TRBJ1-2	ASSRILKGSDGYT
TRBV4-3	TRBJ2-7	ASSQETSLYEQY
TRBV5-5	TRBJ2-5	ASSIPGSGGETQY
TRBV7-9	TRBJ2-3	ASSLDPGAVTDTQY
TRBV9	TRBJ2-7	ASSVAETYEQY
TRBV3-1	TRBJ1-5	ASSQDQGQPQH
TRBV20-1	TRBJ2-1	SARDGSGRYINEQF
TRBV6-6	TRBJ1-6	ASSYWAGKTGSPLH
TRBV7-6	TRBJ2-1	ASRDRGSSYNEQF
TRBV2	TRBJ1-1	ASSPQGGGQTEAF
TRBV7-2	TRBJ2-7	ASSRDRAGEQY
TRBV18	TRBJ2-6	ASSLTGEGAGANVLT